This paragraph reports one TCR beta chain. The antigen it recognizes is unknown. No much larger clonotype is one base removed from it; base qualities were not supplied. TCR cDNA was made using 5'RACE template switching, a step that added a universal primer site and unique molecular identifiers. Priming for cDNA synthesis came from both the TCR alpha and TCR beta constant segments. Library amplification involved two PCR steps, and the second step added sample barcodes and sequencing adapters. Sequencing of the libraries was done on either Illumina HiSeq 2500 (2x100 bp) or NovaSeq (2x150 bp). The original methods were these. MIGEC was used to demultiplex reads and collapse the reads into UMI consensus sequences, and MiXCR was used for V(D)J alignment. Using edgeR on replicate PBMC samples, clonotypes were called vaccine-responding if FDR was below 0.01 and the log2 fold change was above 5 up to day 15. Each bulk clonotype received a CD4 or CD8 identity based on whether the sequenced CD4 or CD8 repertoire contained that clonotype at higher abundance. The public sequencing data were trimmed at Q25 with fastp and processed into clonotypes with MiXCR by TCRdb, which kept only in-frame beta chains. Identical CDR3 proteins give one entry, which carries the most common genes and DNA. The authors' filters were not applied to this entry. This sample has just under 600,000 distinct CDR3 sequences in its table, and less than 15% of those were observed once. Jointly, the top ten make up roughly an eighth of the sample.

From cysteine to phenylalanine, the CDR3 is 17 amino acids long. This entry keeps only the CDR3 DNA: 51 bases, framed from base 1. Looking up the germline V gene (reference sequence) yields CDR1 DFQATT and CDR2 SNEGSKA. Trimming takes 0 bases off V and 9 bases off J; junction bases not matched to a gene: 14. This sample was taken from a study of T cells after yellow fever vaccination (dated by TCRdb to between 2017 and 2020). Notes on the research overall: Libraries from fractions with low cell numbers were prepared with the SMART-Seq v4 Ultra Low Input RNA kit. Blood was collected at multiple timepoints before and after primary and secondary immunization, and bulk PBMC replicates and cell subsets were isolated. Two healthy male donors, one aged 18 to 30 and one aged 30 to 40 years, were included in the cohort. To follow T-cell clones before and after primary and booster YFV17D yellow fever vaccination, bulk TCR alpha and beta repertoires were sequenced over time.

The sample's treatment or condition, from its label and the paper: live attenuated yellow fever vaccine strain. At every blood-draw timepoint, two biological replicates of bulk PBMCs were collected. PBMCs were isolated from peripheral blood using a standard Ficoll-Paque protocol. RNA was extracted with TriZol from bulk PBMCs, CD4 and CD8 fractions, and dextramer-positive and dextramer-negative fractions. The investigation overall reported the following: Compared with the primary T-cell response, the secondary T-cell response was faster but weaker, reaching its peak on day 5 rather than on day 15. Because only two donors were included in the study, the extent to which the findings can be generalized is limited. A small share of clonotypes occurred in both CD4 and CD8 compartments, likely arising from convergent recombination. After the booster, most of the clones that had expanded following primary vaccination were detected again (almost 98% of CD4 and around 90% of CD8), which suggests that memory was broadly maintained. Computational filtering was needed because FACS-sorted repertoires could contain abundant contaminating clonotypes from the bulk population.

The V and J segments used are TRBV20-1 and TRBJ2-1; 10 of the junction bases match TRBD2. The sample was PBMCs, taken on the day of the yellow fever booster vaccination. The TCR was taken from a young man who received the YFV17D yellow fever vaccine. The CDR3 corresponds to CSARDVHGQAGGGEQFF. The nucleotides read TGCAGTGCTAGAGATGTACACGGGCAAGCGGGAGGGGGTGAGCAGTTCTTC.